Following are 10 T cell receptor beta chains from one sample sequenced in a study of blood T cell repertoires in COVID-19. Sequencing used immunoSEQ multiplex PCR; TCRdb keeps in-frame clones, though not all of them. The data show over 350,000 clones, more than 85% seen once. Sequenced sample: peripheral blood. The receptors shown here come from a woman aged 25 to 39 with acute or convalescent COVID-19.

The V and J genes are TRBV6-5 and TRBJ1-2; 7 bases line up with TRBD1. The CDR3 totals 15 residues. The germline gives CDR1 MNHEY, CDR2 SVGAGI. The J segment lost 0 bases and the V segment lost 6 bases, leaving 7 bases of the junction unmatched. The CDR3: CASRRDREPNYGYTF. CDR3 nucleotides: TGTGCCAGCAGACGCGACAGGGAACCTAACTATGGCTACACCTTC.

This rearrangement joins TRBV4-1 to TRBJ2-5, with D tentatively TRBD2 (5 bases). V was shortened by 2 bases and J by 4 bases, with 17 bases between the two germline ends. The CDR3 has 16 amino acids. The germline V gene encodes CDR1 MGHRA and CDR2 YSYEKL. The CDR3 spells CASSQLPVASRETQYF. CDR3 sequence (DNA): TGCGCCAGCAGCCAACTCCCTGTGGCTAGCAGAGAGACCCAGTACTTC.

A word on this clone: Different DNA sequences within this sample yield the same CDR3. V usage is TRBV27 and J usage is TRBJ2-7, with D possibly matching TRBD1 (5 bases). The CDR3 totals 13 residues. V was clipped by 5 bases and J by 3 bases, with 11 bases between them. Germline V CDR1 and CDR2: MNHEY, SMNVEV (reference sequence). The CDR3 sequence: CASSPRQGYEQYF. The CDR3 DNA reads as TGTGCCAGCAGTCCTCGGCAGGGCTACGAGCAGTACTTC.

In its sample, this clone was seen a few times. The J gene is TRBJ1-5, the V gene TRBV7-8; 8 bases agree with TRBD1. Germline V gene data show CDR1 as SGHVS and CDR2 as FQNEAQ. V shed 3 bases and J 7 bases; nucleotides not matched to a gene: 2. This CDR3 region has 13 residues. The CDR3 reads CASSFNRGQPQHF. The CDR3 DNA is TGTGCCAGCAGCTTTAACAGGGGGCAGCCCCAGCATTTT.

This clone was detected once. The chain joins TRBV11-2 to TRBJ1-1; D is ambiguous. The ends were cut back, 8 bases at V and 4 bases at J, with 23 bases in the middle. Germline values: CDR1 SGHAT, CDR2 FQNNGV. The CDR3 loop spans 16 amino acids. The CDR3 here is CASRPLARQRATEAFF. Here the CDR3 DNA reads TGTGCCAGCCGACCCCTAGCGCGCCAGAGAGCCACTGAAGCTTTCTTT.

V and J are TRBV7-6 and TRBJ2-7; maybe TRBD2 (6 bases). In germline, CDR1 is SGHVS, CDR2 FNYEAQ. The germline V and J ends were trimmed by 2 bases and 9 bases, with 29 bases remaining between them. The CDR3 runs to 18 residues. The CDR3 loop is CASSLSPNTDYVSQGQYF. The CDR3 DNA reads TGTGCCAGCAGCTTAAGCCCCAACACGGACTATGTCTCTCAGGGGCAGTACTTC.

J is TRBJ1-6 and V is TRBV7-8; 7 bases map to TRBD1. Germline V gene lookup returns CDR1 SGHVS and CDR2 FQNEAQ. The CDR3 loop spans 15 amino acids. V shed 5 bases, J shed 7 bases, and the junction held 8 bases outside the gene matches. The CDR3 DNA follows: TGTGCCAGCAGCGAGAGAGACAGGGAGAATTCACCCCTCCACTTT. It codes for CASSERDRENSPLHF.

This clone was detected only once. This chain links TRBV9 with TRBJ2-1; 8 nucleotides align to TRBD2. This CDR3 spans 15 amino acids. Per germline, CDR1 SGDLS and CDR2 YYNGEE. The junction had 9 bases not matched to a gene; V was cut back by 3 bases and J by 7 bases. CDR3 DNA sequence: TGTGCCAGCAGCGAAGGTAGCGGGGAGGGGAATGAGCAGTTCTTC. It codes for CASSEGSGEGNEQFF. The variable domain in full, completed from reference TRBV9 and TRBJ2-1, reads DSGVTQTPKHLITATGQRVTLRCSPRSGDLSVYWYQQSLDQGLQFLIQYYNGEERAKGNILERFSAQQFPDLHSELNLSSLELGDSALYFCASSEGSGEGNEQFFGPGTRLTVL.

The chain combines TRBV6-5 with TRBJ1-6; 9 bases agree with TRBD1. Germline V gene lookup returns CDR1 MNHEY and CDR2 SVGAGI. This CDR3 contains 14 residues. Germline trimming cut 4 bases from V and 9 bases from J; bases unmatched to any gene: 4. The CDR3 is CASSSTGGSSPLHF. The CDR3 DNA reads TGTGCCAGCAGTTCGACAGGGGGTAGTTCACCCCTCCACTTT.

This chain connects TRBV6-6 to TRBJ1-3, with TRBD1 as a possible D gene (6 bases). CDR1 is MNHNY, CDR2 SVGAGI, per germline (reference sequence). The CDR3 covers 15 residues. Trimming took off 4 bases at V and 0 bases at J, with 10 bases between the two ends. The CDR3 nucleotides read TGTGCCAGCAGTTCCACAGGGTTCTCTGGAAACACCATATATTTT. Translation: CASSSTGFSGNTIYF.